The 27 T cell receptor beta chains given below trace back to one sample, sequenced in a study of cytomegalovirus exposure and HLA in healthy donors. PCR involved 60 Vbeta and 13 Jbeta primers. Method: immunoSEQ multiplex PCR; TCRdb's copy keeps in-frame clones and lacks some. Listed are approximately 110,000 clones; 3.6% falls within the top ten. Sequencing was carried out using PBMCs. Receptor source: a man aged 18 to 30 in good health and CMV-seronegative.

The V gene is TRBV13, the J gene TRBJ1-5; 7 bases are shared with TRBD1. Losses at the gene ends were 5 bases for V and 9 bases for J; bases not matched to a gene: 10. There are 14 residues in the CDR3. Germline CDR1 reads PRHDT; CDR2 reads FYEKMQ (reference sequence). The CDR3 is CASSRQGGWGPQHF. The CDR3 DNA reads TGTGCCAGCAGCCGACAGGGCGGTTGGGGGCCCCAGCATTTT.

V and J are TRBV7-8 and TRBJ1-2; no definite D call. Trimming removed 4 bases at V and 5 bases at J, with 14 bases between. The CDR3 runs 14 residues. Germline V gene lookup returns CDR1 SGHVS and CDR2 FQNEAQ. This CDR3 is CASSSTRQRYGYTF. The CDR3 bases are TGTGCCAGCAGCTCCACTCGGCAGAGGTATGGCTACACCTTC.

The V and J genes are TRBV7-2 and TRBJ2-5; 12 nucleotides align to TRBD2. The CDR3 covers 18 residues. Losses at the gene ends were 5 bases for V and 5 bases for J; bases not matched to a gene: 15. Germline-derived CDR1 and CDR2 are SGHTA and FQGNSA. The CDR3 here is CASSPRYRLAGDRETQYF. DNA for the CDR3: TGTGCCAGCAGCCCCCGGTACCGACTAGCGGGAGATCGGGAGACCCAGTACTTC.

V and J are TRBV7-8 and TRBJ1-5; 8 bases map to TRBD1. The CDR3 consists of 15 residues. J gave up 6 bases and V 2 bases, and 6 bases lay outside the gene matches. In germline, CDR1 is SGHVS, CDR2 FQNEAQ. This CDR3 reads CASSLQQGAGQPQHF. In nucleotides, the CDR3 is TGTGCCAGCAGCTTACAGCAGGGGGCCGGTCAGCCCCAGCATTTT.

This rearrangement joins TRBV9 to TRBJ2-1; tentatively, D is TRBD2 (5 bases). This CDR3 has 15 residues. Trimming pared 3 bases from V and 3 bases from J, leaving 13 bases between. Per the germline V gene, CDR1 is SGDLS and CDR2 is YYNGEE. The CDR3 is CASSAAGRGYNEQFF. CDR3 nucleotides: TGTGCCAGCAGCGCCGCGGGCCGGGGCTACAATGAGCAGTTCTTC.

This chain links TRBV5-1 with TRBJ2-1, with 7 bases that match TRBD1. Germline CDR1 reads SGHRS; CDR2 reads YFSETQ. The CDR3 is made up of 15 amino acids. The junction had 7 bases not matched to a gene; V was cut back by 1 base and J by 6 bases. The CDR3: CASSLRQGTFNEQFF. For the CDR3, the DNA is TGCGCCAGCAGCTTGAGACAGGGCACCTTCAATGAGCAGTTCTTC.

CDR3: CASSQEEGTLFYEQYF. CDR3 sequence (DNA): TGTGCCAGCAGCCAAGAGGAGGGGACTCTGTTCTACGAGCAGTACTTC. V and J are TRBV4-2 and TRBJ2-7; TRBD2 is a possible D gene (6 bases). This CDR3 is built from 16 residues. V was clipped by 0 bases and J by 3 bases, with 15 bases between them. Germline V gives CDR1 LGHNA, CDR2 YNFKEQ.

This chain connects TRBV6-5 to TRBJ2-3; weak D call: TRBD2 (6 bases). CDR3 length: 16 amino acids. The germline CDR1 and CDR2 sequences are MNHEY and SVGAGI. V dropped 4 bases and J dropped 2 bases, with 16 bases sitting between them. The CDR3 reads CASSSEEGWFTDTQYF. CDR3 coding DNA: TGTGCCAGCAGTTCCGAGGAGGGTTGGTTCACAGATACGCAGTATTTT.

The chain has TRBV19 and TRBJ1-4; D gene ambiguous. Germline V lookup: CDR1 LNHDA, CDR2 SQIVND (reference sequence). V was trimmed by 3 bases and J by 7 bases, leaving 3 bases between them. There are 11 residues in the CDR3. The CDR3 spells CASSIFEKLFF. For the CDR3, the DNA is TGTGCCAGTAGTATCTTTGAAAAACTGTTTTTT.

This rearrangement joins TRBV18 to TRBJ2-7, with 8 nucleotides matching TRBD2. Germline loops: CDR1 KGHSH, CDR2 LQKENI. The CDR3 length is 15 residues. With 2 bases clipped from V and 4 bases from J, the junction kept 7 bases outside the gene matches. The CDR3 reads CASSPKGGGPYEQYF. CDR3 bases: TGTGCCAGCTCACCAAAAGGCGGGGGGCCTTACGAGCAGTACTTC. The variable domain in full, with the rest retrieved from reference TRBV18 and TRBJ2-7, is NAGVMQNPRHLVRRRGQEARLRCSPMKGHSHVYWYRQLPEEGLKFMVYLQKENIIDESGMPKERFSAEFPKEGPSILRIQQVVRGDSAAYFCASSPKGGGPYEQYFGPGTRLTVT.

This chain uses TRBV5-1 with TRBJ1-4, with 11 bases that match TRBD1. The V gene end was trimmed by 4 bases and the J gene end by 4 bases; junction bases not matched to a gene: 6. This CDR3 comprises 16 residues. From germline, CDR1 is SGHRS and CDR2 YFSETQ. CDR3 coding DNA: TGCGCCAGCAGCCCCTGGACAGGGGGCAGTAATGAAAAACTGTTTTTT. Translation gives CASSPWTGGSNEKLFF.

The chain has TRBV7-9 and TRBJ2-3; 9 bases are shared with TRBD2. Looked up from germline, CDR1 is SEHNR and CDR2 is FQNEAQ (reference sequence). This CDR3 region has 16 residues. V lost 1 base, J lost 6 bases, and 8 bases stayed unmatched. The CDR3 coding sequence is TGTGCCAGCAGCTTAGGTGGAGCGGGAGGCGTGGATACGCAGTATTTT. Its translation: CASSLGGAGGVDTQYF.

The CDR3 loop reads CASSSRHQLMNTEAFF. CDR3 coding DNA: TGTGCCAGCAGCTCACGACATCAGCTTATGAACACTGAAGCTTTCTTT. V is TRBV7-8 and J is TRBJ1-1; D unresolved. Germline CDR1 and CDR2: SGHVS and FQNEAQ. V lost 4 bases and J 0 bases, leaving 15 bases between the germline ends. There are 16 residues in the CDR3.

The chain has TRBV5-8 and TRBJ2-2; 7 bases are a match to TRBD1. Germline trimming cut 4 bases from V and 5 bases from J; bases unmatched to any gene: 8. Per the germline V gene, CDR1 is SGHTS and CDR2 is YDEGEE. The CDR3 has 15 residues. Here the CDR3 reads CASSLLQGSTGELFF. CDR3 DNA: TGTGCCAGCAGCCTACTACAGGGGAGTACCGGGGAGCTGTTTTTT.

This chain connects TRBV2 to TRBJ2-5; D is possibly TRBD2 (6 bases). Trimming stripped 1 base from V and 4 bases from J, with 13 bases between. The CDR3 length is 15 residues. Germline loops: CDR1 SNHLY, CDR2 FYNNEI. The DNA for the CDR3 is TGTGCCAGCAGTGAAGGCGGGGCGGGCCCAGAGACCCAGTACTTC. This gives the protein CASSEGGAGPETQYF.

V usage is TRBV27 and J usage is TRBJ2-7; 9 bases are shared with TRBD2. This CDR3 region has 14 residues. Germline V gene sequence: CDR1 MNHEY, CDR2 SMNVEV (reference sequence). The junction had 6 bases not matched to a gene; V was cut back by 2 bases and J by 7 bases. Here the CDR3 DNA reads TGTGCCAGCAGTTTAAGAGCGGGAGGTCGAGAGCAGTACTTC. Its protein is CASSLRAGGREQYF.

The rearrangement uses TRBV5-1 and TRBJ1-4; TRBD1 might be the D (6 bases). CDR3 length: 14 amino acids. V dropped 0 bases and J dropped 4 bases, with 7 bases sitting between them. The germline V gene encodes CDR1 SGHRS and CDR2 YFSETQ. This chain's CDR3 is CASSLEQGNEKLFF. CDR3 sequence (DNA): TGCGCCAGCAGCTTGGAACAGGGTAATGAAAAACTGTTTTTT.

The genes are TRBV28 and TRBJ2-7, with TRBD1 matching 11 bases. The CDR3 has 15 amino acids. V lost 4 bases to trimming and J lost 2 bases; unmatched junction nucleotides: 4. Germline V gene lookup returns CDR1 MDHEN and CDR2 SYDVKM. The CDR3 nucleotides are TGTGCCAGCAGTTCACGGACAGGGGGCGCCTACGAGCAGTACTTC. Its translation: CASSSRTGGAYEQYF. Supplemented by reference TRBV28 and TRBJ2-7, the full variable domain reads DVKVTQSSRYLVKRTGEKVFLECVQDMDHENMFWYRQDPGLGLRLIYFSYDVKMKEKGDIPEGYSVSREKKERFSLILESASTNQTSMYLCASSSRTGGAYEQYFGPGTRLTVT.

The CDR3 is CASQEDYGYTF. Here the CDR3 DNA reads TGTGCCAGCCAAGAGGACTATGGCTACACCTTC. The genes are TRBV6-6 and TRBJ1-2, with D unclear. Per germline, CDR1 MNHNY and CDR2 SVGAGI (reference sequence). V lost 8 bases, J lost 3 bases, and 7 bases lay in between. This CDR3 is 11 amino acids long.

V is TRBV7-3 and J is TRBJ1-6; D perhaps matches TRBD1 (6 bases). Germline CDR1 SGHTA, CDR2 FQGTGA. This CDR3 is 15 amino acids long. Trimming shortened V by 5 bases and J by 6 bases, and 14 bases separated the two germline ends. CDR3 residues: CASSPQAGVNSPLHF. In DNA, the CDR3 is TGTGCCAGCAGCCCTCAGGCAGGGGTTAATTCACCCCTCCACTTT.

V usage is TRBV7-6 and J usage is TRBJ2-3, with a tentative D call TRBD2 (5 bases). V lost 2 bases, J lost 4 bases, and 10 bases lay in between. From germline, CDR1 is SGHVS and CDR2 FNYEAQ. The CDR3 has 14 residues. CDR3 DNA sequence: TGTGCCAGCAGCTTAACAGAGAGGGCAGATACGCAGTATTTT. Translated: CASSLTERADTQYF.

V and J are TRBV7-2 and TRBJ2-5; D gene ambiguous. With 5 bases removed from V and 5 bases from J, the gap between germline ends came to 6 bases. CDR3 length equals 11 residues. Germline V CDR1 and CDR2: SGHTA, FQGNSA. This chain's CDR3 is CASSPLETQYF. The CDR3 DNA is TGTGCCAGCAGCCCCCTCGAGACCCAGTACTTC.

Notes on this clone: Other DNA sequences in this sample translate to the same CDR3. The rearrangement joins TRBV6-1 to TRBJ2-3, with D tentatively TRBD2 (5 bases). Trimming left V 3 bases short and J 1 base short, with 11 bases between. Germline CDR1 and CDR2: MNHNS and SASEGT. This CDR3 comprises 15 residues. As DNA, the CDR3 is TGTGCCAGCAGTGAGGCACTCGGGGGCACAGATACGCAGTATTTT. It is translated as CASSEALGGTDTQYF.

Turning to this clone: Mismatch with germline at one junction end may stem from a read error. The gene calls are TRBV7-7 and TRBJ2-5; D is unclear. This CDR3 has 14 amino acids. The V gene's germline CDR1 is SSHAT and CDR2 FNYEAQ (reference sequence). The CDR3 coding sequence is TGTGCTAGCAGTTCTTTAGGAGTTGGGGAGACCCAGTACTTC. It is translated as CASSSLGVGETQYF.

V gene TRBV21-1 combines with J gene TRBJ2-7; the table's D call of TRBD1 was not tested on the DNA. TRBV21-1 is annotated as a pseudogene. The CDR3 runs 13 residues. CDR3 sequence: CASIPGHGYEQYF. The CDR3 DNA sequence: TGTGCCAGCATCCCGGGACACGGCTACGAGCAGTACTTC.

The chain carries TRBV19 and TRBJ2-1; 8 bases line up with TRBD2. Trimming took 5 bases from V and 3 from J; bases not matched to a gene: 15. Germline V gene sequence: CDR1 LNHDA, CDR2 SQIVND (reference sequence). This CDR3 region has 18 residues. The CDR3 DNA sequence: TGTGCCAGTAGTCTCCGTCTGAGACCTGGGACTAGCTACAATGAGCAGTTCTTC. Translation: CASSLRLRPGTSYNEQFF.

The rearrangement joins TRBV10-3 to TRBJ1-1; 9 nucleotides align to TRBD1. The CDR3 loop spans 15 amino acids. Trimming at V came to 2 bases and at J to 4 bases, leaving 5 bases not matched to a gene. The germline V gene encodes CDR1 ENHRY and CDR2 SYGVKD. The CDR3 region has the DNA TGTGCCATCAGTGAGCGGGGGACAGGGACCACTGAAGCTTTCTTT. It is translated as CAISERGTGTTEAFF.